This TCR delta chain is drawn from a study of gamma-delta T cells after stem cell transplantation. This clone came up once. Its ends do not fully match the called genes, so a read error is possible. TCRdb reprocessed the RT-PCR reads using CATT. This table holds around 13,000 delta-chain clones, roughly 29% found once. The CDR3 covers 15 residues. Germline CDR1 and CDR2: GEAIGNYY and EKD. The clonotype originates from a human donor. It is not recorded whose cells these are; they may come from a transplant donor. The V and J genes are TRDV2 and TRDJ2, with 10 bases that match TRDD3. The source material was gamma-delta T cells. The CDR3: CACDMGDTLTAHLFF. CDR3 bases: TGTGCCTGTGACATGGGGGATACTTTGACAGCACACCTCTTCTTT.